This T cell receptor (beta chain) was captured by sequencing in a study of T-cell memory formation after mild COVID-19. TCRdb redid the calling of the 5' RACE reads with MiXCR, one entry per CDR3 protein. The sample holds about 450,000 distinct CDR3 sequences, about 25% seen once. Overall study findings and caveats: Cross-reactive memory apparently joined, as some responding clones appeared in pre-infection memory. Clones which contracted sat mainly in CM and EM if CD4+, and in EMRA if CD8+.

V lost 0 bases and J 5 bases, leaving 9 bases between the germline ends. The CDR3 consists of 13 residues. Germline assignment: CDR1 SGHRS and CDR2 YFSETQ. A few counts support this clonotype. Its antigen is currently unknown. This chain joins TRBV5-1 and TRBJ2-7; D not resolved. This clonotype was sampled from an adult woman who had mild COVID-19 (a few samples of this study predate the infection). Cell type and time point are not known. The sample consisted of PBMCs or a T cell subset sorted from them (not recorded which). The CDR3 nucleotides read TGCGCCAGCAGCTTGGAGTGGGCTCACGAGCAGTACTTC. Translation gives CASSLEWAHEQYF.